These 5 T cell receptor beta chains were sequenced from one sample in a study of blood T cell repertoires in COVID-19. TCRdb keeps only in-frame clones here, not all; method: immunoSEQ multiplex PCR. The sample includes a few hundred thousand clones, less than 90% of them seen just once. The source material was PBMCs or T cells enriched from blood (not recorded which). The origin of the receptors is a woman between 25 and 40 years old who had been exposed to COVID-19.

This chain uses TRBV7-2 with TRBJ2-5; 8 bases align to TRBD2. CDR1 and CDR2 (germline): SGHTA, FQGNSA. The V gene end was trimmed by 7 bases and the J gene end by 7 bases; junction bases not matched to a gene: 11. There are 14 residues in the CDR3. CDR3 sequence reads: CASNPGGLRGTQYF. CDR3 coding DNA: TGTGCCAGCAACCCGGGGGGGCTAAGGGGGACCCAGTACTTC. Complete variable domain (other parts from reference TRBV7-2 and TRBJ2-5): GAGVSQSPSNKVTEKGKDVELRCDPISGHTALYWYRQSLGQGLEFLIYFQGNSAPDKSGLPSDRFSAERTGGSVSTLTIQRTQQEDSAVYLCASNPGGLRGTQYFGPGTRLLVL.

The chain uses TRBV5-1 and TRBJ1-5, with D unclear. The germline V gene has CDR1 SGHRS and CDR2 YFSETQ. Trimming removed 0 bases at V and 5 bases at J, with 6 bases between. CDR3 size: 13 residues. This CDR3 is CASSLGEYQPQHF. In DNA, the CDR3 is TGCGCCAGCAGCTTGGGGGAGTATCAGCCCCAGCATTTT.

The chain uses TRBV5-1 and TRBJ1-4, with TRBD1 matching 7 bases. CDR1 and CDR2 (germline): SGHRS, YFSETQ. The CDR3 consists of 14 residues. V gave up 4 bases and J gave up 7 bases; unmatched junction bases: 7. The CDR3 protein is CASSLRDSSEKLFF. For the CDR3, the DNA is TGCGCCAGCAGCCTCCGGGACAGTAGTGAAAAACTGTTTTTT.

This clone was counted only a few times. The V gene is TRBV12-5, the J gene TRBJ2-3; the D is unclear. Looked up from germline, CDR1 is LGHNT and CDR2 is FRNRAP. This CDR3 is built from 12 residues. V lost 5 bases, J lost 8 bases, and 11 bases lay in between. The CDR3 region is CASGHYYSTQYF. CDR3 DNA sequence: TGTGCTAGTGGTCATTACTATAGTACGCAGTATTTT.

This clone appeared a single time. CDR3 sequence reads: CASSQDPGGINGYTF. The CDR3 DNA reads as TGCGCCAGCAGCCAAGATCCAGGGGGCATAAATGGCTACACCTTC. The chain couples TRBV4-1 to TRBJ1-2, with 8 bases aligning to TRBD1. V lost 0 bases to trimming and J lost 6 bases; unmatched junction nucleotides: 6. This CDR3 region has 15 residues. Germline CDR1 is MGHRA and CDR2 is YSYEKL.